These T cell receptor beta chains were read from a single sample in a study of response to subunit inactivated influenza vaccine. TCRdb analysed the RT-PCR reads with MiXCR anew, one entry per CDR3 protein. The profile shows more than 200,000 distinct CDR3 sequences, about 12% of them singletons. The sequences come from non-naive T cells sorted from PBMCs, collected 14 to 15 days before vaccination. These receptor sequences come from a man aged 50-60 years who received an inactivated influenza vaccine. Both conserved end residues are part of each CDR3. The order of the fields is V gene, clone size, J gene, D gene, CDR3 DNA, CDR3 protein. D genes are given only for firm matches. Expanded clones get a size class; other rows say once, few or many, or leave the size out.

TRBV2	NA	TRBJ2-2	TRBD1	TGTGCCAGCAGGTTAGGACAGGGAGGCACCGGGGAGCTGTTTTTT	CASRLGQGGTGELFF
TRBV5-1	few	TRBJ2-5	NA	TGCGCCAGCAGCTTTTCTCTAGGGGACCAAGAGACCCAGTACTTC	CASSFSLGDQETQYF
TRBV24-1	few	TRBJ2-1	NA	TGTGCCACCAGTGGGTTCAATGAGCAGTTCTTC	CATSGFNEQFF
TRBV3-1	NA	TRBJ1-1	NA	TGTGCCAGCCGCGATATCAGCACTGAAGCTTTCTTT	CASRDISTEAFF
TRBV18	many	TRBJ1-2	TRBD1	TGTGCCAGCTCACTCGACAGGGGGAATGGCTACACCTTC	CASSLDRGNGYTF
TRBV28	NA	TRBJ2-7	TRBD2	TGTGCCAGCAGTCCGTTAGCGGGAGGGCGGGCTTGGGAGCAGTACTTC	CASSPLAGGRAWEQYF
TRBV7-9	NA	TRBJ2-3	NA	TGTGCCAGCACCCGAAGTTCGGCTAGCACAGATACGCAGTATTTT	CASTRSSASTDTQYF
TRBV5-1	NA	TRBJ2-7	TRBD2	TGCGCCAGCAGCGAATTAGCGGGCTCCTCCTACGAGCAGTACTTC	CASSELAGSSYEQYF
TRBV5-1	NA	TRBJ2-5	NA	TGCGCCAGCAGCCGGGGTAGGGCAGCTCAAGAGACCCAGTACTTC	CASSRGRAAQETQYF
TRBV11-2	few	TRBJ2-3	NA	TGTGCCAGCAGCTCGAGTGTGGATACGCAGTATTTT	CASSSSVDTQYF
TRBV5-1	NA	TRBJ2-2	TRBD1	TGCGCCAGCAGAAGGACAGGGTCCGACGGGGAGCTGTTTTTT	CASRRTGSDGELFF
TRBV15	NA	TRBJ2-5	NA	TGTGCCACCAGTAGAAACGGGGTTGAAGGGGAGACCCAGTACTTC	CATSRNGVEGETQYF
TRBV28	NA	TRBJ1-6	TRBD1	TGTGCCAGCAGCCCGGACAGGGTGGGGAACCACTTT	CASSPDRVGNHF
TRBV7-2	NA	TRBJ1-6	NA	TGTGCCAGCAGCTCAAACCAGGGGATCTATAATTCACCCCTCCACTTT	CASSSNQGIYNSPLHF
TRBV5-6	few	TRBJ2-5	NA	TGTGCCAGCAGCTTGCAGGTAGAGACCCAGTACTTC	CASSLQVETQYF
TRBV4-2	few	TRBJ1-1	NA	TGTGCCAGCAGCCAAGTTAGGCAGCTGAACACTGAAGCTTTCTTT	CASSQVRQLNTEAFF
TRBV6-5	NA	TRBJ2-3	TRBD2	TGTGCCAGCAGTCACCGGACTAGCGGGAGTAAGGATACGCAGTATTTT	CASSHRTSGSKDTQYF
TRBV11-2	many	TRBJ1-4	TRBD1	TGTGCCAGCAGCTGGTCAGGGGGCTATAATGAAAAACTGTTTTTT	CASSWSGGYNEKLFF
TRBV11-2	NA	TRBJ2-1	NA	TGTGCCAGCAGCTGGCGTACTGAGCAGTTCTTC	CASSWRTEQFF
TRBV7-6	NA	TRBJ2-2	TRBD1	TGTGCCAGCAGCCAAAAGGGAGGACAGGGTAATACCGGGGAGCTGTTTTTT	CASSQKGGQGNTGELFF
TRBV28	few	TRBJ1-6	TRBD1	TGTGCCAGCAGTCGGACAGGGTTTGGATCACCCCTCCACTTT	CASSRTGFGSPLHF
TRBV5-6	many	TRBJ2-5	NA	TGTGCCAGCAGCTTGTACCAAAATCGAGAGACCCAGTACTTC	CASSLYQNRETQYF
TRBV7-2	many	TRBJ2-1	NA	TGTGCCAGCAGCTCCGCCGCATGGTACAGGACCAACAATGAGCAGTTCTTC	CASSSAAWYRTNNEQFF
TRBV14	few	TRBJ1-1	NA	TGTGCCAGCAGCCTTCGAAGACAGACACTTATGAACACTGAAGCTTTCTTT	CASSLRRQTLMNTEAFF
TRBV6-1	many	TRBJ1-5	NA	TGTGCCAGCAGTGGACCTGAGGGCAATCAGCCCCAGCATTTT	CASSGPEGNQPQHF
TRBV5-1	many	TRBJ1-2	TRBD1	TGCGCCAGCAGCTTGGCAATGGGACAGGGGAATGGCTACACCTTC	CASSLAMGQGNGYTF
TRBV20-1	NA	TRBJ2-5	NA	TGCAGTGCAAATGAAGAGATTTCCCAAGAGACCCAGTACTTC	CSANEEISQETQYF
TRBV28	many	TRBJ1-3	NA	TGTGCCAGCAGTTTATCCCTACAAGTCTCTGGAAACACCATATATTTT	CASSLSLQVSGNTIYF
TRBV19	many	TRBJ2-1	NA	TGTGCCAGTAGTCAGGGGGAGGGGTTAGGTGAGCAGTTCTTC	CASSQGEGLGEQFF
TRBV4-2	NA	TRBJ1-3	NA	TGTGCCAGCAGCCAAGAGTCCATCTCTGGAAACACCATATATTTT	CASSQESISGNTIYF
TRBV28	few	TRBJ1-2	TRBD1	TGTGCCAGCAGTCCAGGGGGAGTAGTCTATGGCTACACCTTC	CASSPGGVVYGYTF
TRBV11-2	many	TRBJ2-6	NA	TGTGCCAGCAGCTTAAGCTCGTCTGGTGCCAACGTCCTGACTTTC	CASSLSSSGANVLTF
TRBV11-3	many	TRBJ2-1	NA	TGTGCCAGCAGCTTAGAGTCCGACAATGAGCAGTTCTTC	CASSLESDNEQFF
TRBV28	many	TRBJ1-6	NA	TGTGCCAGCAGTGGGGAAAGGGAATCCTATAATTCACCCCTCCACTTT	CASSGERESYNSPLHF
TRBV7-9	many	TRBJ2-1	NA	TGTGCCAGCAGCTTTGGTATTACCTACAATGAGCAGTTCTTC	CASSFGITYNEQFF